A single sample gave rise to the 2 T cell receptor beta chains below, sequenced in a study of T cells in Graves' hyperthyroidism and ophthalmopathy. The CDR3 regions of TCR beta were amplified from RNA transcripts. RT-PCR in the first round (using the HTBI primer set) targeted the TCR CDR3. TCRdb re-called the multiplex PCR reads through MiXCR, storing one row per CDR3 protein. The table includes some 510,000 distinct CDR3 sequences, less than 25% detected once. Sequenced sample: blood. The receptors derive from a man between 18 and 29 years old with Graves' hyperthyroidism.

This clonotype came up a few times. The DNA for the CDR3 is TGTGCCAGCAGCCCCCGGAGCGGGGCGGGGGGCCAAGAGACCCAGTACTTC. Translated, it gives CASSPRSGAGGQETQYF. The rearrangement links TRBV11-1 to TRBJ2-5; 8 nucleotides line up with TRBD2. V gave up 5 bases and J gave up 1 base; unmatched junction bases: 12. Germline CDR1 is SGHAT and CDR2 is FQDESV (reference sequence). The CDR3 consists of 17 residues.

This clonotype came up many times. The gene calls are TRBV2 and TRBJ2-2, with a tentative D call TRBD2 (5 bases). CDR1 SNHLY and CDR2 FYNNEI come from the germline V gene. Trimming pared 7 bases from V and 4 bases from J, leaving 28 bases between. The length of the CDR3 is 19 residues. CDR3 nucleotide sequence: TGTGCCAGCACCCTAGGCCCTAGGGCTCCCGAGGGTGTCACCGGGGAGCTGTTTTTT. Protein sequence: CASTLGPRAPEGVTGELFF.